This TCR beta chain was recovered during a study of blood T cell repertoires in COVID-19. Under the authors' procedure: By means of reference gene primer amplification, nucleated cell counts were estimated. This table comes from immunoSEQ multiplex PCR, and its TCRdb copy is limited to in-frame clones, with some not included. Clone size and V and J calls were adopted from that table, with D and trimming inferred from the DNA. The sample has roughly 62,000 clones, roughly 83% seen once. V gave up 3 bases and J gave up 1 base, with 9 bases separating them. The CDR3 has 14 amino acids. Germline V CDR1 and CDR2: DFQATT, SNEGSKA (reference sequence).

The specimen was peripheral blood. This receptor was taken from a man aged 30-40 years with COVID-19, enrolled during active disease. This chain connects TRBV20-1 to TRBJ2-2; possible D gene TRBD2, 6 bases. In nucleotides, the CDR3 is TGCAGTGCTAGTGGAGGGAGGAACACCGGGGAGCTGTTTTTT. Amino acid sequence: CSASGGRNTGELFF.